Following are 27 T cell receptor beta chains from one sample sequenced in a study of blood T cells in healthy people across ages (dated by TCRdb to between 2014 and 2016). Library creation used 5' RACE. The sample was run on an Illumina HiSeq 2500. A second PCR of 7 to 11 cycles was performed with a sample-barcoded 5' primer and a J-beta primer mix. The raw public data were reprocessed by TCRdb itself: fastp quality trimming at Q25, MiXCR clonotype calling, in-frame beta chains only. Each entry merges the rows of one CDR3 protein and shows their most common DNA and genes. For this sample the table gives 800,000 to 900,000 distinct CDR3 sequences, of which under 80% were detected only once. The top ten constitute roughly a quarter of the sample. Sequencing was performed on blood. These receptors came from a man aged 30 to 45 in good health.

V is TRBV5-1 and J is TRBJ2-1; no reliable D call. The germline V gene has CDR1 SGHRS and CDR2 YFSETQ. This CDR3 comprises 13 residues. V was clipped by 0 bases and J by 8 bases, with 9 bases between them. CDR3 residues: CASSLAPVDEQFF. The CDR3 DNA is TGCGCCAGCAGCTTGGCCCCGGTGGATGAGCAGTTCTTC.

The count of this clonotype is one. This chain connects TRBV4-2 to TRBJ1-5; no definite D call. The CDR3 consists of 15 residues. The germline CDR1 and CDR2 sequences are LGHNA and YNFKEQ. Trimming cost V 1 base and J 3 bases, with 10 bases left between them. The CDR3: CASSQGSGNNQPQHF. The CDR3 region has the DNA TGTGCCAGCAGCCAAGGGTCGGGAAACAATCAGCCCCAGCATTTT.

This clonotype was seen a few times. The rearrangement joins TRBV5-1 to TRBJ2-3; D is unclear. Germline V gene lookup returns CDR1 SGHRS and CDR2 YFSETQ. The CDR3 runs 15 residues. Trimming left V 1 base short and J 6 bases short, with 15 bases between. CDR3 protein: CASSLTPRPEDTQYF. CDR3 in DNA: TGCGCCAGCAGCTTGACTCCCCGGCCCGAGGATACGCAGTATTTT.

This chain connects TRBV20-1 to TRBJ2-7; 13 bases fit TRBD2. V gave up 0 bases and J gave up 2 bases; unmatched junction bases: 4. This CDR3 is 16 amino acids long. Germline V CDR1 and CDR2: DFQATT, SNEGSKA (reference sequence). The CDR3 region has the DNA TGCAGTGCTAGAGATAAACTAGCGGGGGGGCCCTACGAGCAGTACTTC. Amino acid sequence: CSARDKLAGGPYEQYF.

The chain employs TRBV9 and TRBJ2-1; D is undetermined. The DNA end lines up better with TRBJ2-7; the J call may be wrong. Germline CDR1 reads SGDLS; CDR2 reads YYNGEE. CDR3 size: 13 residues. The CDR3 loop is CASSVGHYNEQYF. CDR3 in DNA: TGTGCCAGCAGCGTAGGACATTACAATGAGCAGTACTTC.

The CDR3 is CATSRDRNSANEQYF. The CDR3 DNA is TGTGCCACCAGCAGAGATCGGAACTCGGCCAATGAGCAGTACTTC. The chain is built from TRBV15 and TRBJ2-5; D is uncertain. This CDR3 is built from 15 residues. Trimming shortened V by 0 bases and J by 11 bases, and 19 bases separated the two germline ends. CDR1 and CDR2 from the germline V gene are LNHNV and YYDKDF (reference sequence).

The chain carries TRBV27 and TRBJ2-7; no clear D gene. The CDR3 runs to 13 residues. Germline CDR1 reads MNHEY; CDR2 reads SMNVEV (reference sequence). Trimming removed 8 bases from V and 3 bases from J, with 14 bases in between. This chain's CDR3 is CASSTDALYEQYF. The CDR3 nucleotides are TGTGCCAGCTCGACGGACGCCCTCTACGAGCAGTACTTC.

This clonotype was counted between two and nine times. The chain joins TRBV12-3 or TRBV12-4 to TRBJ1-2, with 9 bases lining up with TRBD1. The CDR3 runs to 14 residues. Trimming at V came to 0 bases and at J to 7 bases, leaving 3 bases not matched to a gene. CDR3 coding DNA: TGTGCCAGCAGTTTAGCGCCGGGACAGGGTGGCTACACCTTC. It is translated as CASSLAPGQGGYTF.

This rearrangement joins TRBV6-5 to TRBJ2-3; possible D gene TRBD1, 7 bases. Per germline, CDR1 MNHEY and CDR2 SVGAGI. This CDR3 is 16 amino acids long. Trimming pared 7 bases from V and 3 bases from J, leaving 20 bases between. CDR3 loop: CASTPFQGGRTDTQYF. As DNA, the CDR3 is TGTGCCAGCACCCCTTTCCAGGGGGGTAGGACAGATACGCAGTATTTT.

This chain joins TRBV20-1 and TRBJ2-7, with D unclear. CDR1 and CDR2 from the germline V gene are DFQATT and SNEGSKA (reference sequence). Trimming removed 1 base at V and 0 bases at J, with 7 bases between. The CDR3 is 13 residues long. CDR3 nucleotides: TGCAGTGCTAGAGCAGGTGACTCCTACGAGCAGTACTTC. This sequence encodes CSARAGDSYEQYF.

The chain couples TRBV20-1 to TRBJ1-5; unclear D gene. From germline, CDR1 is DFQATT and CDR2 SNEGSKA (reference sequence). This CDR3 contains 14 residues. V shed 0 bases and J shed 10 bases, with 16 bases lying between them. The CDR3 region has the DNA TGCAGTGCTAGAGATGCGCCTCACCCCAATCCCCAGCATTTT. Its translation is CSARDAPHPNPQHF.

The chain employs TRBV9 and TRBJ2-2; 7 nucleotides agree with TRBD1. The germline gives CDR1 SGDLS, CDR2 YYNGEE. The V gene end was trimmed by 10 bases and the J gene end by 4 bases; junction bases not matched to a gene: 7. The CDR3 totals 13 residues. CDR3 sequence: CASQDRPTGELFF. The DNA for the CDR3 is TGTGCCTCTCAGGACAGGCCCACCGGGGAGCTGTTTTTT.

The chain employs TRBV12-5 and TRBJ2-1; D uncertain. CDR1 is LGHNT, CDR2 FRNRAP, per germline. The CDR3 extends over 15 amino acids. Trimming took 1 base from V and 4 from J, leaving 11 bases between them. The CDR3 bases are TGTGCTAGTGGTTTGGGATCTAGTAGGTACAATGAGCAGTTCTTC. Its protein product is CASGLGSSRYNEQFF.

The V call is TRBV7-2, the J call TRBJ2-5; TRBD2 matches at 10 bases. The end of the DNA fits TRBJ2-7 better, so the J call may be wrong. The CDR3 contains 15 residues. CDR1 is SGHTA and CDR2 is FQGNSA in the germline V gene. CDR3 loop: CASSLEGRTSGEQYF. In nucleotides, the CDR3 is TGTGCCAGCAGCTTAGAAGGGCGGACTAGCGGCGAGCAGTACTTC.

The chain is built from TRBV28 and TRBJ1-2, with D unclear. The length of the CDR3 is 12 residues. In germline, CDR1 is MDHEN, CDR2 SYDVKM. The CDR3 region is CSSAPANYGYTF. Written as DNA, the CDR3 is TGTTCCTCGGCCCCAGCTAACTATGGCTACACCTTC.

The CDR3 DNA follows: TGTGCCTGGACGGACAGGGGGAGCTCCTACGAGCAGTACTTC. Translated, it gives CAWTDRGSSYEQYF. The chain recombines TRBV30 with TRBJ2-7, with 10 nucleotides matching TRBD1. The CDR3 runs to 14 residues. The germline gives CDR1 GTSNPN, CDR2 SVGIG (reference sequence). With 4 bases clipped from V and 0 bases from J, the junction kept 3 bases outside the gene matches. Looking up the rest from reference TRBV30 and TRBJ2-7 gives the full variable domain: SQTIHQWPATLVQPVGSPLSLECTVEGTSNPNLYWYRQAAGRGLQLLFYSVGIGQISSEVPQNLSASRPQDRQFILSSKKLLLSDSGFYLCAWTDRGSSYEQYFGPGTRLTVT.

The chain has TRBV29-1 and TRBJ1-2, with 9 positions matching TRBD1. Germline V lookup: CDR1 SQVTM, CDR2 ANQGSEA. J was trimmed by 2 bases and V by 7 bases; bases with no gene match: 5. The CDR3 consists of 13 residues. Here the CDR3 DNA reads TGCAGCGCCGGTGGACAGGGGAACTATGGCTACACCTTC. Its translation: CSAGGQGNYGYTF.

J is TRBJ2-5 and V is TRBV2, with 13 bases fitting TRBD2. Germline V gene data show CDR1 as SNHLY and CDR2 as FYNNEI. Unmatched junction bases numbered 5, after V lost 3 bases and J lost 7 bases. This CDR3 has 15 residues. CDR3 amino acids: CASSDFGLAGATQYF. In DNA form, the CDR3 reads TGTGCCAGCAGTGACTTTGGACTAGCGGGGGCGACCCAGTACTTC.

About this clonotype itself: One end of the junction varies from germline; a read error may be responsible. This chain joins TRBV9 and TRBJ2-2; D may be TRBD1 (8 bases). The length of the CDR3 is 16 residues. Germline-derived CDR1 and CDR2 are SGDLS and YYNGEE. The CDR3 here is CASSYTGGGNTGEQFF. Written as DNA, the CDR3 is TGTGCCAGCAGCTATACAGGGGGGGGAAACACCGGGGAGCAGTTTTTT.

The rearrangement links TRBV6-2 or TRBV6-3 to TRBJ1-1; possible D gene TRBD1, 5 bases. Looked up from germline, CDR1 is MNHEY and CDR2 is SVGEGT. The V end was cut by 1 base, the J end by 1 base, with 10 bases between. The CDR3 has 15 residues. The CDR3 loop reads CASSYWGTGNTEAFF. The CDR3 nucleotides read TGTGCCAGCAGTTACTGGGGTACAGGGAACACTGAAGCTTTCTTT.

V usage is TRBV5-1 and J usage is TRBJ2-5; 9 bases align to TRBD2. Per the germline V gene, CDR1 is SGHRS and CDR2 is YFSETQ. The CDR3 loop spans 14 amino acids. The V and J ends lost 4 bases and 1 base, in that order; junction bases with no gene match: 2. The CDR3 here is CASSMGLAQETQYF. The CDR3 DNA is TGCGCCAGCAGCATGGGACTAGCCCAAGAGACCCAGTACTTC.

This clonotype occurred a few times. The chain has TRBV12-3 or TRBV12-4 and TRBJ1-4; 10 positions agree with TRBD1. Trimming at V came to 6 bases and at J to 4 bases, leaving 8 bases not matched to a gene. The CDR3 has 16 amino acids. CDR3 bases: TGTGCCAGCAGCACGGGACAGGGGAGGGGTAATGAAAAACTGTTTTTT. It encodes CASSTGQGRGNEKLFF.

The CDR3 DNA follows: TGTGCCAGCAGTCTACGACAGGGTAACACAGATACGCAGTATTTT. It codes for CASSLRQGNTDTQYF. The chain recombines TRBV6-6 with TRBJ2-3; 7 bases agree with TRBD1. This CDR3 is 15 amino acids long. Germline CDR1 MNHNY, CDR2 SVGAGI (reference sequence). The trim removed 5 bases at V and 2 bases at J, leaving 7 bases unmatched.

The V and J genes are TRBV7-2 and TRBJ2-4, with D perhaps TRBD2 (6 bases). Looked up from germline, CDR1 is SGHTA and CDR2 is FQGNSA. This CDR3 has 13 amino acids. Trimming stripped 4 bases from V and 8 bases from J, with 12 bases between. CDR3: CASSSGDGDIQYF. Written as DNA, the CDR3 is TGTGCCAGCAGCTCGGGGGACGGGGACATTCAGTACTTC.

The chain uses TRBV29-1 and TRBJ2-7; D possibly uses TRBD1 or TRBD2 (5 bases each). Trimming removed 6 bases at V and 0 bases at J, with 9 bases between. The CDR3 covers 12 residues. From germline, CDR1 is SQVTM and CDR2 ANQGSEA. This CDR3 reads CSVGEPSYEQYF. CDR3 in DNA: TGCAGCGTGGGGGAACCCTCCTACGAGCAGTACTTC.

J is TRBJ2-1 and V is TRBV25-1; 7 bases are shared with TRBD2. The CDR3 runs to 14 residues. Looked up from germline, CDR1 is MGHDK and CDR2 is SYGVNS. The J segment lost 5 bases and the V segment lost 5 bases, leaving 6 bases of the junction unmatched. Here the CDR3 DNA reads TGTGCCAGCAGTTCTGGGGGGGGACACAATGAGCAGTTCTTC. Translated, it gives CASSSGGGHNEQFF. Looking up the rest from reference TRBV25-1 and TRBJ2-1 gives the full variable domain: EADIYQTPRYLVIGTGKKITLECSQTMGHDKMYWYQQDPGMELHLIHYSYGVNSTEKGDLSSESTVSRIRTEHFPLTLESARPSHTSQYLCASSSGGGHNEQFFGPGTRLTVL.

The chain joins TRBV12-3 or TRBV12-4 to TRBJ1-2; D unresolved. The CDR3 is made up of 14 amino acids. Trimming left V 3 bases short and J 5 bases short, with 13 bases between. CDR3 sequence reads: CASSFGRMSYGYTF. CDR3 nucleotides: TGTGCCAGCAGTTTTGGCAGGATGTCATATGGCTACACCTTC.